This T cell receptor (beta chain) was identified in a study of T cells in Graves' hyperthyroidism and ophthalmopathy. This clonotype was observed at least ten times. The trim removed 1 base at V and 5 bases at J, leaving 6 bases unmatched. Per the germline V gene, CDR1 is MDHEN and CDR2 is SYDVKM. This CDR3 is built from 16 residues. TCR beta CDR3 regions were amplified from RNA. An initial round of RT-PCR targeting the TCR CDR3 relied on the HTBI primer set. TCRdb ran MiXCR on the multiplex PCR reads and lists one entry per CDR3 protein. The data hold approximately 620,000 distinct CDR3 sequences, with about 15% observed a single time. The blood specimen was taken at initial hyperthyroidism diagnosis, before any ophthalmopathy symptoms.

What was sequenced was blood. The source of this sequence is a woman aged 25 to 39 with Graves' hyperthyroidism that later progressed to Graves' ophthalmopathy. This rearrangement joins TRBV28 to TRBJ2-5, with 11 bases that match TRBD2. The DNA of the CDR3 is TGTGCCAGCAGTTTATTAACTAGCGGGAGTTGGGAGACCCAGTACTTC. Translating it yields CASSLLTSGSWETQYF.